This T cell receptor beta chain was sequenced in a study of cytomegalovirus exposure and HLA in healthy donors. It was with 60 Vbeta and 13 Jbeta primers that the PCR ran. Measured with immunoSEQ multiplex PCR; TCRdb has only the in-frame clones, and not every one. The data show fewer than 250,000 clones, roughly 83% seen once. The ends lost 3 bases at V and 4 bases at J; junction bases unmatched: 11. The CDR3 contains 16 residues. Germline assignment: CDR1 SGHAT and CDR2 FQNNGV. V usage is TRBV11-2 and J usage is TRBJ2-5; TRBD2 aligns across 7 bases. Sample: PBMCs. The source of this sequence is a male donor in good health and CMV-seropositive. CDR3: CASSFPRTSGRETQYF. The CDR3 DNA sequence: TGTGCCAGCAGCTTCCCTAGGACTAGTGGTCGAGAGACCCAGTACTTC.